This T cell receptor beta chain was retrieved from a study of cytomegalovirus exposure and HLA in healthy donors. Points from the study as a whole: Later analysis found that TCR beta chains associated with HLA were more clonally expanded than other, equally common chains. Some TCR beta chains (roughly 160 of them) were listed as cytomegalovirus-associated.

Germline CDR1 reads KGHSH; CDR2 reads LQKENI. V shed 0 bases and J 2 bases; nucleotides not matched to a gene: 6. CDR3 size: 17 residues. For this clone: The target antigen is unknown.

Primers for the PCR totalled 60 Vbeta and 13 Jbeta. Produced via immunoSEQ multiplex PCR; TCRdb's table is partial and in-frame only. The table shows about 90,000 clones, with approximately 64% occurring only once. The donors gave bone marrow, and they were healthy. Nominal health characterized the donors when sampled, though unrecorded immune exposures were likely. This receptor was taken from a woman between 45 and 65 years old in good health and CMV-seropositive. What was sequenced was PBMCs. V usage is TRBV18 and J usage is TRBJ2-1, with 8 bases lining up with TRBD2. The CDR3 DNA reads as TGTGCCAGCTCACCACCGACGTCGGGACTAGCCTACAATGAGCAGTTCTTC. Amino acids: CASSPPTSGLAYNEQFF. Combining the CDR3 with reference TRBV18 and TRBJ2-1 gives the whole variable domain NAGVMQNPRHLVRRRGQEARLRCSPMKGHSHVYWYRQLPEEGLKFMVYLQKENIIDESGMPKERFSAEFPKEGPSILRIQQVVRGDSAAYFCASSPPTSGLAYNEQFFGPGTRLTVL.